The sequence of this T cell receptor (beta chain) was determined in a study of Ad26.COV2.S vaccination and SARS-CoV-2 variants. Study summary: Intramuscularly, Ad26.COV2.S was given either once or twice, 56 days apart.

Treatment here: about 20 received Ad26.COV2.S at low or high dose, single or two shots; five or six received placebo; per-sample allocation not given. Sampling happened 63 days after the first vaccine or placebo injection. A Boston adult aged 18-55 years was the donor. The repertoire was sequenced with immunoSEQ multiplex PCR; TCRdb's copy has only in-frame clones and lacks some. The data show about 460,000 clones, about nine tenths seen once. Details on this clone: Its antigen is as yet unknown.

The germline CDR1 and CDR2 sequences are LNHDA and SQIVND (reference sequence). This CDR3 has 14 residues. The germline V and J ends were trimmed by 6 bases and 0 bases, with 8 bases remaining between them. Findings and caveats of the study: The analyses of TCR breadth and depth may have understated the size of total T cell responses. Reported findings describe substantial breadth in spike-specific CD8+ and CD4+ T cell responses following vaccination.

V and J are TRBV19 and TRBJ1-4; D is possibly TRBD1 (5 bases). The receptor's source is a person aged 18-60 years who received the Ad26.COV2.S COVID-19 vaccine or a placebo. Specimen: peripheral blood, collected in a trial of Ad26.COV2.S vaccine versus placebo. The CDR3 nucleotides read TGTGCCAGTAGGCAGGGACCAACTAATGAAAAACTGTTTTTT. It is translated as CASRQGPTNEKLFF.